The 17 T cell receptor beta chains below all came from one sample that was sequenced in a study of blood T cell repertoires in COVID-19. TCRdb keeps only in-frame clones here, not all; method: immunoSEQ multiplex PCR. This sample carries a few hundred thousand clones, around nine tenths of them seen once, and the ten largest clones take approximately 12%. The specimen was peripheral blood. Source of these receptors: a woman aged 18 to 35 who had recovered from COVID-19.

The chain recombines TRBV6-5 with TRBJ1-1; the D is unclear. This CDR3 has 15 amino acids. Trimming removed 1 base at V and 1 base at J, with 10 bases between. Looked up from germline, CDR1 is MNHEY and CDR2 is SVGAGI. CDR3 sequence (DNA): TGTGCCAGCAGTTACTATTTCCGACAGAACACTGAAGCTTTCTTT. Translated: CASSYYFRQNTEAFF.

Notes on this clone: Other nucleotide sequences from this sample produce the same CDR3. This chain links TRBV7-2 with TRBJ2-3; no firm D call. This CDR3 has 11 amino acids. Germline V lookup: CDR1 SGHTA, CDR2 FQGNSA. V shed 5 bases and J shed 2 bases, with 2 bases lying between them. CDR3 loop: CASSLTDTQYF. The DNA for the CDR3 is TGTGCCAGCAGCCTCACAGATACGCAGTATTTT.

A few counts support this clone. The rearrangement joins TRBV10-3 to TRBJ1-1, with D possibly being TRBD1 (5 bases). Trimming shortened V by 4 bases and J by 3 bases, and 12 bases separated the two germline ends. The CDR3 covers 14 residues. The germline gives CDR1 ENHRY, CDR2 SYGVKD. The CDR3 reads CAISGSGLDTEAFF. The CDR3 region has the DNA TGTGCCATCAGTGGTTCAGGGCTGGACACTGAAGCTTTCTTT.

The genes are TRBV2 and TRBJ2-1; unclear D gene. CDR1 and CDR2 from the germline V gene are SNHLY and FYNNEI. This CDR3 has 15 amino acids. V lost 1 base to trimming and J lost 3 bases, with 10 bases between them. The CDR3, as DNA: TGTGCCAGCAGTGAAGACCCCTCCGGCTACAATGAGCAGTTCTTC. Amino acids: CASSEDPSGYNEQFF.

The CDR3 reads CATSDTDAGQRYYGYTF. The CDR3 bases are TGTGCCACCAGTGATACTGACGCGGGACAGAGATACTATGGCTACACCTTC. The chain links TRBV24-1 to TRBJ1-2; 7 positions agree with TRBD1. Per germline, CDR1 KGHDR and CDR2 SFDVKD. After removal of 3 bases from V and 3 bases from J, the junction contained 12 bases not matched to a gene. CDR3 length: 17 residues.

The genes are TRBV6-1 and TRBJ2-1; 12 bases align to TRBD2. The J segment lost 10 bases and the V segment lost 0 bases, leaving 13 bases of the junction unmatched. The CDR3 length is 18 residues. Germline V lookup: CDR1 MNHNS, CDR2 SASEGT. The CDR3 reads CASSEARGLAGIQVEQFF. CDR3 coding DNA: TGTGCCAGCAGTGAAGCGCGAGGACTAGCGGGAATTCAGGTAGAGCAGTTCTTC.

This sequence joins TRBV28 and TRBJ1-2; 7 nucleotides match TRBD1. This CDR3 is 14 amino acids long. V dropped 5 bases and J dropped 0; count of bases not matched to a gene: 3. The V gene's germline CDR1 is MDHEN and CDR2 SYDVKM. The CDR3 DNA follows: TGTGCCAGCAGTCCGGACAGGTCTAACTATGGCTACACCTTC. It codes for CASSPDRSNYGYTF.

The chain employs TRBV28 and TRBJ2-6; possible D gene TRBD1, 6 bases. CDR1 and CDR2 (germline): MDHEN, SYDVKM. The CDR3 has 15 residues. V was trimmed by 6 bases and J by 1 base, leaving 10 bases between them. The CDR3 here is CASSRGGSGANVLTF. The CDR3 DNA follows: TGTGCCAGCAGCAGGGGTGGGTCTGGGGCCAACGTCCTGACTTTC.

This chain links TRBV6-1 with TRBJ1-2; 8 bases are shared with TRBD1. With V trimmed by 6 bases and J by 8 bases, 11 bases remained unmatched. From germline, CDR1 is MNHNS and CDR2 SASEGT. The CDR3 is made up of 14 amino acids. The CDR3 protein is CASSSSGGIGGYTF. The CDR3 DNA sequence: TGTGCCAGCAGCAGCTCAGGGGGCATAGGGGGCTACACCTTC.

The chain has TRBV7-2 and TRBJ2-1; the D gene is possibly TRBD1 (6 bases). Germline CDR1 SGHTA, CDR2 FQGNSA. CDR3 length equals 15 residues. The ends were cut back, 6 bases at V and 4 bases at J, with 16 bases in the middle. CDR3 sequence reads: CASRSGGGRYNEQFF. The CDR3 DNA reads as TGTGCCAGCAGAAGTGGTGGGGGCCGGTACAATGAGCAGTTCTTC.

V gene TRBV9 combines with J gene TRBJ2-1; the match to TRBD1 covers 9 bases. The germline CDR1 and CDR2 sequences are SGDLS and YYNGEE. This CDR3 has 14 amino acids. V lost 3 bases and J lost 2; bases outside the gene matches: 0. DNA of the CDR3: TGTGCCAGCAGCGGGACAGGGGCCTACAATGAGCAGTTCTTC. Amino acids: CASSGTGAYNEQFF.

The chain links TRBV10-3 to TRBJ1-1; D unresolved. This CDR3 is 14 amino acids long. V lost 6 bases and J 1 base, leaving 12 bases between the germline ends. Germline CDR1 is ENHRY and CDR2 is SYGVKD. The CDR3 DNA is TGTGCCATCAGGCTAACAGACGAGAACACTGAAGCTTTCTTT. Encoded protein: CAIRLTDENTEAFF.

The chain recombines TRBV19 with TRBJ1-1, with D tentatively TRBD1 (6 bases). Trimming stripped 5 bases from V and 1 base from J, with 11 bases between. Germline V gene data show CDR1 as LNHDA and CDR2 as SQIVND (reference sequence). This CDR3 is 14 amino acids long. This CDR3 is CASSLTQGNTEAFF. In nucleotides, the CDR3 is TGTGCCAGTAGTCTCACACAGGGGAACACTGAAGCTTTCTTT.

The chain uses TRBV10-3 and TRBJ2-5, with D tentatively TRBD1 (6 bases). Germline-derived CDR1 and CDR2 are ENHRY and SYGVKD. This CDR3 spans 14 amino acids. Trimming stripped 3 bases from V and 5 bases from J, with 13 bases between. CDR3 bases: TGTGCCATCAGTGATGCAGGGGCCGACGAGACCCAGTACTTC. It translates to CAISDAGADETQYF.

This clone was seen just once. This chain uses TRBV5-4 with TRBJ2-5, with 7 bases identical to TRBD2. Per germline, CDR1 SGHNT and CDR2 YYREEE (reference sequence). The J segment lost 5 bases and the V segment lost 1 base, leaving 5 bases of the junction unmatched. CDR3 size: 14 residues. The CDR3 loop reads CASSLPGGRETQYF. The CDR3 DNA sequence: TGTGCCAGCAGCTTGCCGGGAGGAAGGGAGACCCAGTACTTC.

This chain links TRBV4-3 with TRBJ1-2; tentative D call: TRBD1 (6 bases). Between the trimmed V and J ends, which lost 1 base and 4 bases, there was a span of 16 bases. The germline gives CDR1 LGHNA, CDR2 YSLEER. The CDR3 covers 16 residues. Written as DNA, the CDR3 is TGCGCCAGCAGCCAAGCGTTGGGACAAGCGGTCTATGGCTACACCTTC. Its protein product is CASSQALGQAVYGYTF.

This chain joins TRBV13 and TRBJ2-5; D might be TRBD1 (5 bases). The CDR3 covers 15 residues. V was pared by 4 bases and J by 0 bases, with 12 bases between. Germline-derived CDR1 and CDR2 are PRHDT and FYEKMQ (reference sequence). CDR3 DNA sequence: TGTGCCAGCAGCTCAACCAGGGCGGACCAAGAGACCCAGTACTTC. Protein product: CASSSTRADQETQYF. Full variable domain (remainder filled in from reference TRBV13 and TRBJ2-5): AAGVIQSPRHLIKEKRETATLKCYPIPRHDTVYWYQQGPGQDPQFLISFYEKMQSDKGSIPDRFSAQQFSDYHSELNMSSLELGDSALYFCASSSTRADQETQYFGPGTRLLVL.